The sequence of this T cell receptor (beta chain) was determined in a study of blood T cell repertoires in COVID-19. Methods used by the authors: The assay estimated nucleated cells by amplifying reference gene primers. Here immunoSEQ multiplex PCR was the method, and the copy in TCRdb shows in-frame clones only, minus some. V and J calls and clone size are copied from that table; D and trimming were computed from the DNA. Among over 110,000 clones listed, approximately 88% were seen once. The sequencing input was peripheral blood. This TCR came from an older man with acute or convalescent COVID-19.

This chain's CDR3 is CASKDLIQGFNEQYF. CDR3 bases: TGCGCCAGCAAGGACCTTATACAGGGATTTAACGAGCAGTACTTC. The V gene is TRBV10-2, the J gene TRBJ2-7, with a possible D match to TRBD1 (6 bases). This CDR3 has 15 residues. V gave up 7 bases and J gave up 5 bases, with 21 bases separating them. CDR1 and CDR2 (germline): WSHSY, SAAADI.